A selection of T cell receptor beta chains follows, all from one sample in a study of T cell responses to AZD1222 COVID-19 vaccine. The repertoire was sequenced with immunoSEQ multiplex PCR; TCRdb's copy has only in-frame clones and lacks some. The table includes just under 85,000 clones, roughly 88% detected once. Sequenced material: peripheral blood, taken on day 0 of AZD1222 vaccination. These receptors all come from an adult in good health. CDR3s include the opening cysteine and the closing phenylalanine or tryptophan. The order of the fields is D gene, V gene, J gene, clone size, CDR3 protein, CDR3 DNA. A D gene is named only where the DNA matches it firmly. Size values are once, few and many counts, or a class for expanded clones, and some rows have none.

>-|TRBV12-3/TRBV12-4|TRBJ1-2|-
CASSQTGAYGYTF
TGTGCCAGCAGCCAGACAGGTGCCTATGGCTACACCTTC
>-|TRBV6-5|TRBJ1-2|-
CASSYSLDYGYTF
TGTGCCAGCAGTTACTCGCTGGACTATGGCTACACCTTC
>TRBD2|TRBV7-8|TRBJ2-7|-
CASSQFRTSGGQYEQYF
TGTGCCAGCAGCCAATTTAGGACTAGCGGGGGGCAATACGAGCAGTACTTC
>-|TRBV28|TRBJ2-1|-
CASREQGLNDEQFF
TGTGCCAGCAGAGAACAGGGTCTCAACGATGAGCAGTTCTTC
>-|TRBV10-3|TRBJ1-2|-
CAISESNRPNYGYTF
TGTGCCATCAGTGAGTCGAATAGGCCTAACTACGGCTACACCTTC
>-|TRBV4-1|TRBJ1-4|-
CASSPPYVNEKLFF
TGCGCCAGCAGCCCCCCTTACGTTAATGAAAAACTGTTTTTT
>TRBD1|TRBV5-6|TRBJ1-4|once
CASSDRDRNEKLFF
TGTGCCAGCAGCGACCGGGACAGGAATGAAAAACTGTTTTTT
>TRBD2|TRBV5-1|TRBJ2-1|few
CASSLYETSGRSYNEQFF
TGCGCCAGCAGCTTATATGAGACTAGCGGGCGCTCCTACAATGAGCAGTTCTTC
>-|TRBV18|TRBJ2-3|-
CASSPPSTDTQYF
TGTGCCAGCTCACCACCTAGCACAGATACGCAGTATTTT
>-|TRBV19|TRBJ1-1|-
CASSIGGFRDMNTEAFF
TGTGCCAGTAGTATAGGGGGTTTCCGGGACATGAACACTGAAGCTTTCTTT
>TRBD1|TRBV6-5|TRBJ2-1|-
CASSGTVFYNEQFF
TGTGCCAGCAGCGGGACAGTATTCTACAATGAGCAGTTCTTC
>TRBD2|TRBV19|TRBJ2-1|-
CASSWGGQVGDEQFF
TGTGCCAGTAGCTGGGGAGGGCAGGTAGGGGATGAGCAGTTCTTC
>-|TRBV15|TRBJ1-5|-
CATSRGPGSPTPPSNQPQHF
TGTGCCACCAGCAGAGGACCCGGGTCCCCTACTCCGCCTAGCAATCAGCCCCAGCATTTT
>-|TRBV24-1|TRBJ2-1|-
CATSDRQNSYNEQFF
TGTGCCACCAGTGATAGGCAGAACTCCTACAATGAGCAGTTCTTC
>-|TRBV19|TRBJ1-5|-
CASSTPPPHRVGNQPQHF
TGTGCCAGTAGTACACCCCCACCCCACAGGGTAGGCAATCAGCCCCAGCATTTT
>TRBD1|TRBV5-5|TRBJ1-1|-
CASSSSFGQGWEAFF
TGTGCCAGCAGCTCGTCTTTCGGACAGGGTTGGGAAGCTTTCTTT
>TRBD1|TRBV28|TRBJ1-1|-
CASRRDRGGSEAFF
TGTGCCAGCAGGCGCGACAGGGGAGGGTCTGAAGCTTTCTTT
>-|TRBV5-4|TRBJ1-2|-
CATSGRDTGYTF
TGTGCCACCTCGGGGCGGGATACTGGCTACACCTTC
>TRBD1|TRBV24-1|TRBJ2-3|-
CATSDLRDRGGDTQYF
TGTGCCACCAGTGATTTAAGGGACAGGGGAGGAGATACGCAGTATTTT
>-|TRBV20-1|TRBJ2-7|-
CSARDPGEQYF
TGCAGTGCTAGAGATCCGGGGGAGCAGTACTTC
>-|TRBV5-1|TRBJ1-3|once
CASSQDTSSGNTIYF
TGCGCCAGCAGCCAGGACACGAGCTCTGGAAACACCATATATTTT
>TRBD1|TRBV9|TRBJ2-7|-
CASSKQGSSYEQYF
TGTGCCAGCAGCAAACAGGGGTCCTCCTACGAGCAGTACTTC
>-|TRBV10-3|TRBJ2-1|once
CAISAGFQSSYNEQFF
TGTGCCATCAGCGCCGGGTTCCAGAGCTCCTACAATGAGCAGTTCTTC
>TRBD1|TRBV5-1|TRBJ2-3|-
CASTGGQLRGDTQYF
TGCGCCAGCACAGGGGGACAACTTCGCGGAGATACGCAGTATTTT
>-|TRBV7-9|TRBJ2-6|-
CASSWRTGISSGANVLTF
TGTGCCAGCAGCTGGAGAACAGGGATAAGCTCTGGGGCCAACGTCCTGACTTTC
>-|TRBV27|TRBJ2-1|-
CASSLSAGYNEQFF
TGTGCCAGCAGTTTATCGGCGGGGTACAATGAGCAGTTCTTC
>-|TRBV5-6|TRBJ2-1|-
CASTPYGGRGQFF
TGTGCCAGCACGCCTTATGGGGGGCGCGGGCAGTTCTTC
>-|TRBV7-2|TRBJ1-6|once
CASSVTGSPLHF
TGTGCCAGCAGTGTAACTGGTTCACCCCTCCACTTT
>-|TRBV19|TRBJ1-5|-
CASSIMGDPQPQHF
TGTGCCAGTAGTATCATGGGGGACCCTCAGCCCCAGCATTTT
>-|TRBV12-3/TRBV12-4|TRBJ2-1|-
CASSSGSHEQFF
TGTGCCAGCAGTTCTGGATCCCATGAGCAGTTCTTC
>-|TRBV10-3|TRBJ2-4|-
CAISAVLAKNIQYF
TGTGCCATCAGTGCGGTGTTAGCCAAAAACATTCAGTACTTC
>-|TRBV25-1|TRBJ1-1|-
CASTGGGAGTEAFF
TGTGCCAGCACCGGTGGGGGCGCGGGAACTGAAGCTTTCTTT
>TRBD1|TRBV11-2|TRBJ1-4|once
CASSSVKGQGFEKLFF
TGTGCCAGCAGCTCCGTAAAGGGACAGGGGTTTGAAAAACTGTTTTTT
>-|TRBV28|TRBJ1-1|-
CASSLPSPALLNTEAFF
TGTGCCAGCAGTTTGCCTTCCCCGGCCTTGTTAAACACTGAAGCTTTCTTT
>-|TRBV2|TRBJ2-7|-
CASALSTYEQYF
TGTGCCAGCGCCCTATCAACCTACGAGCAGTACTTC
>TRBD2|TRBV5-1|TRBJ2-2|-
CASSHDSGGAVGELFF
TGCGCCAGCAGCCACGATAGCGGGGGGGCCGTCGGGGAGCTGTTTTTT
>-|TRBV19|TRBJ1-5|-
CASSSPRDTASDQPQHF
TGTGCCAGTAGTAGCCCGAGGGACACGGCCAGCGATCAGCCCCAGCATTTT
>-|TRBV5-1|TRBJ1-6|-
CASKYSSSSSYNSPLHF
TGCGCCAGCAAGTACAGCTCCTCGAGCTCCTATAATTCACCCCTCCACTTT
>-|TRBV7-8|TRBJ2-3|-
CASRTPIRFRGADTQYF
TGTGCCAGCAGAACTCCGATTCGGTTCCGTGGGGCAGATACGCAGTATTTT
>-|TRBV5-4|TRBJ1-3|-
CASSPQGDVGNTIYF
TGTGCCAGCAGCCCACAAGGAGACGTTGGAAACACCATATATTTT
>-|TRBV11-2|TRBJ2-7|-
CASSLMGPPRSEQYF
TGTGCCAGCAGCTTGATGGGGCCCCCTCGTTCCGAGCAGTACTTC
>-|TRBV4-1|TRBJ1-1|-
CASSQDLMGSGSEAFF
TGCGCCAGCAGCCAAGATTTGATGGGGTCAGGAAGTGAAGCTTTCTTT
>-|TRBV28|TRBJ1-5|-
CASSSIDNNQPQHF
TGTGCCAGCAGTTCGATAGATAACAATCAGCCCCAGCATTTT